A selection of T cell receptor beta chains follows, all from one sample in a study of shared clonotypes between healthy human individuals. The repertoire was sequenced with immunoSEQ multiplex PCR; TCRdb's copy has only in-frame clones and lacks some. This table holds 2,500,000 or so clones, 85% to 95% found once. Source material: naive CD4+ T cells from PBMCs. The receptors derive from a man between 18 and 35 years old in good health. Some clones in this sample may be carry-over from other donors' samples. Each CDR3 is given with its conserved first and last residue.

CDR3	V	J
CASTAGEGDTQYF	TRBV6-6	TRBJ2-3
CAITGLRNTEAFF	TRBV10-3	TRBJ1-1
CASSLRGLADLYNEQFF	TRBV5-1	TRBJ2-1
CASSLTSGTREQFF	TRBV5-1	TRBJ2-1
CASSQLPTGNYGYTF	TRBV4-2	TRBJ1-2
CSAASSGTQYF	TRBV20-1	TRBJ2-5
CASSSGAGRYEQYF	TRBV5-6	TRBJ2-7
CASSLPGRDTQYF	TRBV6-1	TRBJ2-3
CASSLVLAGPYNEQFF	TRBV5-1	TRBJ2-1
CASSGWTNEKLFF	TRBV6-1	TRBJ1-4